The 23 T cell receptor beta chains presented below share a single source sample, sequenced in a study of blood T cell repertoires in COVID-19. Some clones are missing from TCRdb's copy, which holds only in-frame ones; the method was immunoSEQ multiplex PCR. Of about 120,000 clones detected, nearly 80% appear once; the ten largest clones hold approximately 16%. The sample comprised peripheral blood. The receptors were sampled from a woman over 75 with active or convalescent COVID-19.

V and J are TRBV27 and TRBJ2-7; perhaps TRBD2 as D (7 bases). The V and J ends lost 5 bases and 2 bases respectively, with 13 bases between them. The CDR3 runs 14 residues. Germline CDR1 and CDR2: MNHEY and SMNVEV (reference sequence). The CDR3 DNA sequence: TGTGCCAGCAGTGAGCGGGACACGGCCTACGAGCAGTACTTC. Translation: CASSERDTAYEQYF.

Written as DNA, the CDR3 is TGTGCCAGCAGCGTAGACAGGGCTGGGGCCAACGTCCTGACTTTC. Translated: CASSVDRAGANVLTF. The V and J genes are TRBV9 and TRBJ2-6, with D perhaps TRBD1 (6 bases). The CDR3 contains 15 residues. Germline CDR1 is SGDLS and CDR2 is YYNGEE. Trimming cost V 0 bases and J 2 bases, with 6 bases left between them.

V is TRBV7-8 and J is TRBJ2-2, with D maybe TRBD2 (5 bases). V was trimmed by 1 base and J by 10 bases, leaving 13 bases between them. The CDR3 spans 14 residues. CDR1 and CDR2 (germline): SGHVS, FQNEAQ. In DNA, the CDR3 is TGTGCCAGCAGCTTAGTATCCGGACTTGAGGAGCTGTTTTTT. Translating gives CASSLVSGLEELFF.

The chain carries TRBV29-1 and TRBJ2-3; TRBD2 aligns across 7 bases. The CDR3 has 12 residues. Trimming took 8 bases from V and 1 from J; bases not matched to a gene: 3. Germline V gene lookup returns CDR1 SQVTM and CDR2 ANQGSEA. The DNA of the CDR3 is TGCAGCTCCCGGGGGGGCACAGATACGCAGTATTTT. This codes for CSSRGGTDTQYF.

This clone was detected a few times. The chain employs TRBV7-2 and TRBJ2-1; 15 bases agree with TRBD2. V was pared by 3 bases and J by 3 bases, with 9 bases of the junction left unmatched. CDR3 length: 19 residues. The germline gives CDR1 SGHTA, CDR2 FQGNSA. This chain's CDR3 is CASSLSRTSGRAVYNEQFF. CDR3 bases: TGTGCCAGCAGCTTGAGTAGGACTAGCGGGAGGGCCGTCTACAATGAGCAGTTCTTC. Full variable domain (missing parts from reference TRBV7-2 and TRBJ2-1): GAGVSQSPSNKVTEKGKDVELRCDPISGHTALYWYRQSLGQGLEFLIYFQGNSAPDKSGLPSDRFSAERTGGSVSTLTIQRTQQEDSAVYLCASSLSRTSGRAVYNEQFFGPGTRLTVL.

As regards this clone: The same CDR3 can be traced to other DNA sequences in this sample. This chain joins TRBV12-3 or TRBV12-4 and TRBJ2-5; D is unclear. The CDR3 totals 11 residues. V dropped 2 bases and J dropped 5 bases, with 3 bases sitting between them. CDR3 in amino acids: CASSLRETQYF. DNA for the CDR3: TGTGCCAGCAGTTTACGGGAGACCCAGTACTTC.

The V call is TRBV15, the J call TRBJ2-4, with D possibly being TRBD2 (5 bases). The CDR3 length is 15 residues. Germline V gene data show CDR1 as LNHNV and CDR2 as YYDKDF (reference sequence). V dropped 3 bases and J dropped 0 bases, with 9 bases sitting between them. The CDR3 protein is CATSSLGLAKNIQYF. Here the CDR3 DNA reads TGTGCCACCAGCAGCCTAGGACTAGCCAAAAACATTCAGTACTTC. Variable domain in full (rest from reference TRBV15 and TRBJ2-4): DAMVIQNPRYQVTQFGKPVTLSCSQTLNHNVMYWYQQKSSQAPKLLFHYYDKDFNNEADTPDNFQSRRPNTSFCFLDIRSPGLGDTAMYLCATSSLGLAKNIQYFGAGTRLSVL.

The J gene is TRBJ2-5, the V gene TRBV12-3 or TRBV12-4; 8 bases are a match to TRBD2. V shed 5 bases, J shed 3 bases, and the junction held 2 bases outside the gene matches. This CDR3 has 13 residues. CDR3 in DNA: TGTGCCAGCAGTACACTAGCGGAAGAGACCCAGTACTTC. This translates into CASSTLAEETQYF.

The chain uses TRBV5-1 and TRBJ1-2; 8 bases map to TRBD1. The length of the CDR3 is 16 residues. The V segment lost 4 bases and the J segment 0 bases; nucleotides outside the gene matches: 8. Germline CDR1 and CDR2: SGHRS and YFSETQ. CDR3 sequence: CASSNPQGVPNYGYTF. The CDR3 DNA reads TGCGCCAGCAGCAATCCACAGGGGGTCCCTAACTATGGCTACACCTTC.

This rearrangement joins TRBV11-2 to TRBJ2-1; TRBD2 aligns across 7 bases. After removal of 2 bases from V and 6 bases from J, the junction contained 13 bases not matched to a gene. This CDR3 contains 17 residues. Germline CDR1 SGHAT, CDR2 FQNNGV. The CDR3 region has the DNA TGTGCCAGCAGCTTACTGGGAGGTGGGGCGGGAGTCAATGAGCAGTTCTTC. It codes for CASSLLGGGAGVNEQFF.

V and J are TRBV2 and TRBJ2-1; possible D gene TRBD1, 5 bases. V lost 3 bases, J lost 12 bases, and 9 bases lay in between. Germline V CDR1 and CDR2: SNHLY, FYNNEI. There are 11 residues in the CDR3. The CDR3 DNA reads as TGTGCCAGCAGTGAGCAGGGTCCGCAGTTCTTC. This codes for CASSEQGPQFF.

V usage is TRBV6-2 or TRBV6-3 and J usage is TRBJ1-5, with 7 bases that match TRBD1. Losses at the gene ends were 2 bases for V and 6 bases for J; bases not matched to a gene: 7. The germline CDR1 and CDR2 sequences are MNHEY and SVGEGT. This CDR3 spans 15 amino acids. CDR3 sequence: CASSYPGQKGQPQHF. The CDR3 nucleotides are TGTGCCAGCAGTTACCCGGGACAGAAGGGTCAGCCCCAGCATTTT.

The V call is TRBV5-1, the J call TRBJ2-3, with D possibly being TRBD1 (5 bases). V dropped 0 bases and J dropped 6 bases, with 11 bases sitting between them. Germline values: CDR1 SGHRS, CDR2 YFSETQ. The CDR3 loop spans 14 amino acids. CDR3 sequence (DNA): TGCGCCAGCAGCTTGGACAGGCCCGCGGATACGCAGTATTTT. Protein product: CASSLDRPADTQYF. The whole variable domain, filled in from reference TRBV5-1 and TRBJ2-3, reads KAGVTQTPRYLIKTRGQQVTLSCSPISGHRSVSWYQQTPGQGLQFLFEYFSETQRNKGNFPGRFSGRQFSNSRSEMNVSTLELGDSALYLCASSLDRPADTQYFGPGTRLTVL.

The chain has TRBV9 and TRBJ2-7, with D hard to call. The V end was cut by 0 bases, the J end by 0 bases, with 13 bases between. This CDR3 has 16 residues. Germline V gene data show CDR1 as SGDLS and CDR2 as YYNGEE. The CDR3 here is CASSVGLGDHSYEQYF. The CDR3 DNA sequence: TGTGCCAGCAGCGTAGGGCTAGGAGACCACTCCTACGAGCAGTACTTC.

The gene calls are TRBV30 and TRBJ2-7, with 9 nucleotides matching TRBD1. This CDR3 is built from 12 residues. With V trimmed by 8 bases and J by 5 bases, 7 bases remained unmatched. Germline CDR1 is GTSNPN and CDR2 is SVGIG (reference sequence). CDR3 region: CATLTGGHEQYF. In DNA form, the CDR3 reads TGTGCCACCTTAACAGGGGGCCACGAGCAGTACTTC.

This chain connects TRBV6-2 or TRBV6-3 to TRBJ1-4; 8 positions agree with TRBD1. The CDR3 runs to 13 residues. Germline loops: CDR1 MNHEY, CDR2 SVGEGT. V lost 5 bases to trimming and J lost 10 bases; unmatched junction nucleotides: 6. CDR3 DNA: TGTGCCAGCAGTCGGACAGGGTTCGGAAAACTGTTTTTT. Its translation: CASSRTGFGKLFF.

The CDR3 DNA reads as TGTGCCAGCAGCTTGGTTCTAGCGGGAAGGGCAGATACGCAGTATTTT. Amino acids: CASSLVLAGRADTQYF. This rearrangement joins TRBV7-9 to TRBJ2-3; 9 bases map to TRBD2. With 3 bases clipped from V and 4 bases from J, the junction kept 8 bases outside the gene matches. This CDR3 has 16 amino acids. The germline gives CDR1 SEHNR, CDR2 FQNEAQ (reference sequence).

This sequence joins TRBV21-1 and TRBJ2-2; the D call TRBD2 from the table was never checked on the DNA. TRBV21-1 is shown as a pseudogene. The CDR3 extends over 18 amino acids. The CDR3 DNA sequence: TGTGCCAGCAGCAAGGGGACTAGCGGGAGTAGGGGCACCGGGGAGCTGTTTTTT. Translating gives CASSKGTSGSRGTGELFF.

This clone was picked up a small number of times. CDR3 coding DNA: TGTGCCAGCAGCGCAGGTGGGACTAGTGCCTACGAGCAGTACTTC. It encodes CASSAGGTSAYEQYF. V and J are TRBV28 and TRBJ2-7, with 8 positions matching TRBD2. Germline V gene lookup returns CDR1 MDHEN and CDR2 SYDVKM. Losses at the gene ends were 6 bases for V and 2 bases for J; bases not matched to a gene: 9. CDR3 size: 15 residues.

CDR3 in amino acids: CASSRTSGPYNEQFF. For the CDR3, the DNA is TGTGCCAGCAGCCGGACTAGCGGACCTTACAATGAGCAGTTCTTC. The chain carries TRBV7-2 and TRBJ2-1; the match to TRBD2 covers 10 bases. Germline CDR1 reads SGHTA; CDR2 reads FQGNSA. The CDR3 covers 15 residues. J lost 4 bases, V lost 5 bases, and 5 bases had no gene match.

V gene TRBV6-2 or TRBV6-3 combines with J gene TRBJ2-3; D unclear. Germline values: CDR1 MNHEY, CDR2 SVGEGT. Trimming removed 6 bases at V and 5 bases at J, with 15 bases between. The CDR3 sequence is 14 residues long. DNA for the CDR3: TGTGCCAGCAGCTCCGCCCAGTATGGAGATACGCAGTATTTT. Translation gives CASSSAQYGDTQYF.

For the CDR3, the DNA is TGCGCCAGCAGCAGCTCTCAGACAGGGGGCACTGAAGCTTTCTTT. Protein product: CASSSSQTGGTEAFF. This sequence joins TRBV5-1 and TRBJ1-1, with 9 bases identical to TRBD1. The CDR3 has 15 amino acids. The germline V gene encodes CDR1 SGHRS and CDR2 YFSETQ. With V trimmed by 4 bases and J by 4 bases, 8 bases remained unmatched.

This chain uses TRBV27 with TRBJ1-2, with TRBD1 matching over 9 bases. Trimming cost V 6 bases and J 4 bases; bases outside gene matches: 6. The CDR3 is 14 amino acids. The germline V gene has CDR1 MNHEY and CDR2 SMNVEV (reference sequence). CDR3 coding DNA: TGTGCCAGCAGGGCACAGGGGGCTTTCTATGGCTACACCTTC. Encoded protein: CASRAQGAFYGYTF.